This T cell receptor beta chain was captured in a study of blood T cell repertoires in COVID-19. CDR1 and CDR2 (germline): MNHEY, SMNVEV (reference sequence). V lost 1 base, J lost 6 bases, and 19 bases lay in between. This CDR3 is 17 amino acids long. In assigning cohorts, the study relied on participant-reported clinical history. The table came from immunoSEQ multiplex PCR; TCRdb's copy has only in-frame clones and leaves some out. Of 250,000 to 400,000 clones listed, around 90% were seen once; the top ten hold approximately 4.7%. The TCR comes from a man aged 60 to 69 who had recovered from COVID-19. The specimen was PBMCs or T cells enriched from blood (not recorded which). The V gene is TRBV27, the J gene TRBJ2-1, with D perhaps TRBD2 (6 bases). The CDR3 DNA reads TGTGCCAGCAGTTTATGGGGGGAGGCCCCCTACGTCAATGAGCAGTTCTTC. It translates to CASSLWGEAPYVNEQFF.